The entry that follows covers one T cell receptor beta chain sequence. This clonotype was counted between two and nine times. Its antigen is not yet known. No per-base quality is available; no much larger clone lies one base away. TCR beta repertoires were profiled from peripheral blood of about a dozen young patients with multiple sclerosis to demonstrate the VDJtools post-analysis software. Multiple sclerosis patients were children and adolescents aged roughly 6 to 15 years. The library relied on PCR. Sequencing used an Illumina HiSeq 2500. To reduce PCR and sequencing biases, unique molecular identifiers were incorporated into the TCR beta cDNA libraries. Approximately 500,000 cDNA molecules were obtained for every 1 to 10 million input T cells, so each molecule roughly corresponded to one T cell. Patient libraries were prepared and sequenced with the same protocol used for the earlier healthy control dataset. Within a given batch, samples were prepared together, multiplexed and sequenced on the same HiSeq lane. As for the original processing: MIGEC handled the raw barcoded reads, throwing out single-read molecular identifier groups before consensus assembly and CDR3 extraction. VDJtools was used for post-analysis of the clonotype tables, and diversity was normalized by down-sampling every dataset to the size of the smallest sample. In repertoire overlap clustering, CDR3 amino acid sequences, but not nucleotide sequences, were matched to correct batch-related cross-sample contamination. TCRdb reprocessed the public reads (quality trimming at Q25 with fastp, clone calling with MiXCR) and kept in-frame beta chains. Merged by CDR3 protein, the rows form single entries marked with the most common genes and DNA. These V and J calls originate from TCRdb's pipeline instead of the authors' own analysis. This sample lists hundreds of thousands of distinct CDR3 sequences; about 32% were detected once. The top ten hold about 0.5% of the sample.

The junction shows trimming of 11 bases on V and 2 bases on J, plus 17 bases between the germline ends. CDR1 and CDR2 were assigned from the germline V gene as MDHEN and SYDVKM. The CDR3 contains 14 residues, cysteine and phenylalanine counted. Here the CDR3 DNA is all that survives: 42 bases in frame from base 1. The data were obtained in a study of post-analysis software for immune sequencing data (dated by TCRdb to the mid-2010s). As for the study more broadly: Recorded disease courses included relapsing-remitting, secondary progressive and progressive-relapsing multiple sclerosis, with some patients lacking subtype annotation. A subset of samples was prepared in parallel using single-end sample barcoding, then pooled and co-amplified after Illumina adapter ligation. The multiple sclerosis patient repertoires were compared with ten to eleven previously published healthy control repertoires from donors aged about 6 to 26 years.

Beyond this particular receptor, the publication reports: The multiple sclerosis patient group was slightly younger than the control group. Multiple sclerosis patients had significantly lower normalized Chao1 diversity than controls, a result that suggests substantial peripheral T-cell clonal expansion. Direct clustering with F measure showed strong co-clustering of samples prepared in the same batch, prompting a batch-effect correction. Significantly higher frequencies in patients than in controls were found for several TRBV segments, including TRBV5-6, TRBV5-1 and TRBV20-1.

Sequences were obtained from blood. The chain uses TRBV28 and TRBJ2-3; the D gene is not confidently resolved. The receptor was isolated from a girl aged 10-17 years with multiple sclerosis. This receptor carries the CDR3 CALRPQELTDTQYF. In nucleotides, the sequence is TGTGCCCTCAGACCCCAGGAGCTCACAGATACGCAGTATTTT. Here the CDR3 is joined to the reference TRBV28 and TRBJ2-3 genes, and the full variable domain is: DVKVTQSSRYLVKRTGEKVFLECVQDMDHENMFWYRQDPGLGLRLIYFSYDVKMKEKGDIPEGYSVSREKKERFSLILESASTNQTSMYLCALRPQELTDTQYFGPGTRLTVL.